This is a list of T cell receptor beta chains from one sample in a study of blood T cell repertoires in COVID-19. Clones were read by immunoSEQ multiplex PCR, and TCRdb kept only the in-frame ones, dropping some. Seen here are 90,000 to 100,000 clones, roughly nine tenths observed once, and the top ten hold 5% to 5.5%. Sequenced material: peripheral blood. These receptors were collected from a man aged 45-65 years with acute or convalescent COVID-19. Each CDR3 is given with its conserved first and last residue.

TRBV15	CATSRDPGSYNSPLHF
TRBV7-9	CASSFKGGLTETQYF
TRBV15	CATAGRSGDTQYF
TRBV4-1	CASSQGTGKVYEQYF
TRBV7-9	CASSFTGGMTETQYF
TRBV27	CASSLDGTSGTYNEQFF
TRBV10-3	CAISESAGMSNSPLHF
TRBV19	CATAGQGYNEQFF
TRBV11-2	CASSHAGGGAQYF
TRBV6-2/TRBV6-3	CASSPVASGRKGFYEQYF
TRBV2	CASSEQGSFTEAFF
TRBV24-1	CATVGLFNEQFF
TRBV3-1/TRBV3-2	CASSQETSGSGEQFF
TRBV24-1	CATSDPGQQTYNEQFF
TRBV10-2	CASSESRASGRKTQYF
TRBV7-9	CASSLGGTGRGTF
TRBV6-5	CASSFLTDREGYTF
TRBV2	CASSLEGLSPEAFF
TRBV6-5	CASSSGAGVQETQYF
TRBV6-6	CASSRDRGGTDTQYF
TRBV3-1/TRBV3-2	CASSPRTGAPSGNTIYF
TRBV5-1	CASSFRGQENEKLFF
TRBV5-1	CASRVVGGITDTQYF
TRBV5-1	CASSSPPAGAYNEQFF